This entry lists 25 T cell receptor beta chains sequenced from one sample in a study of blood T cell repertoires in COVID-19. Method: immunoSEQ multiplex PCR; TCRdb's copy keeps in-frame clones and lacks some. The table has fewer than 350,000 clones, around nine tenths seen once. Material: peripheral blood. These receptors all stem from a woman in her sixties or seventies with COVID-19, enrolled during active disease.

The rearrangement links TRBV14 to TRBJ1-1; D is undetermined. This CDR3 contains 14 residues. Germline V lookup: CDR1 SGHDN, CDR2 FVKESK. Trimming took 2 bases from V and 3 from J, leaving 10 bases between them. CDR3: CASSQRTAYTEAFF. The CDR3 coding sequence is TGTGCCAGCAGCCAAAGAACAGCATACACTGAAGCTTTCTTT.

This rearrangement joins TRBV4-1 to TRBJ1-2; 11 positions agree with TRBD1. CDR1 MGHRA and CDR2 YSYEKL come from the germline V gene. The CDR3 is made up of 15 amino acids. Germline trimming cut 1 base from V and 4 bases from J; bases unmatched to any gene: 2. In DNA form, the CDR3 reads TGCGCCAGCAGCCAAGCAGGGACAGGGGGCTATGGCTACACCTTC. This translates into CASSQAGTGGYGYTF.

For this clone: Other DNA sequences in the same sample also yield this CDR3. V gene TRBV7-2 combines with J gene TRBJ2-3, with D unresolved. Trimming cost V 5 bases and J 0 bases, with 3 bases left between them. The CDR3 sequence is 12 residues long. Germline lookup yields CDR1 SGHTA and CDR2 FQGNSA. In DNA form, the CDR3 reads TGTGCCAGCAGCCAAAGCACAGATACGCAGTATTTT. Translated: CASSQSTDTQYF.

The chain links TRBV12-5 to TRBJ1-2; D may be TRBD1 (6 bases). The CDR3 is 16 amino acids. Trimming removed 6 bases at V and 4 bases at J, with 21 bases between. CDR1 is LGHNT and CDR2 is FRNRAP in the germline V gene. CDR3 residues: CASGPTNPGQPYGYTF. The DNA for the CDR3 is TGTGCTAGTGGCCCAACGAACCCGGGACAACCCTATGGCTACACCTTC.

The chain recombines TRBV10-3 with TRBJ1-2; a possible D gene is TRBD1 (5 bases). Germline values: CDR1 ENHRY, CDR2 SYGVKD. The CDR3 has 12 amino acids. V was trimmed by 2 bases and J by 5 bases, leaving 6 bases between them. The CDR3 region has the DNA TGTGCCATCAGTGAGGGACAATATGGCTACACCTTC. Translating it yields CAISEGQYGYTF.

V usage is TRBV10-3 and J usage is TRBJ1-1, with 9 bases matching TRBD1. This CDR3 has 13 residues. The V gene end was trimmed by 7 bases and the J gene end by 3 bases; junction bases not matched to a gene: 3. Germline assignment: CDR1 ENHRY and CDR2 SYGVKD. The chain's CDR3 is CAINRGLDTEAFF. DNA of the CDR3: TGTGCCATCAACAGGGGGCTGGACACTGAAGCTTTCTTT.

The genes are TRBV7-2 and TRBJ2-7, with 14 nucleotides matching TRBD2. The trim removed 0 bases at V and 3 bases at J, leaving 1 base unmatched. The CDR3 has 16 amino acids. The germline CDR1 and CDR2 sequences are SGHTA and FQGNSA. The CDR3 coding sequence is TGTGCCAGCAGCTTAGCCGGGACTAGCGGGGGCTACGAGCAGTACTTC. Translation: CASSLAGTSGGYEQYF.

The V and J genes are TRBV2 and TRBJ1-2; the match to TRBD1 covers 9 bases. Germline V gene sequence: CDR1 SNHLY, CDR2 FYNNEI. This CDR3 is 15 amino acids long. The junction had 7 bases not matched to a gene; V was cut back by 5 bases and J by 3 bases. CDR3 residues: CASSPSGTGYYGYTF. CDR3 in DNA: TGTGCCAGCAGTCCTTCCGGGACAGGGTACTATGGCTACACCTTC.

The chain joins TRBV2 to TRBJ1-6; 8 bases fit TRBD1. CDR1 is SNHLY and CDR2 is FYNNEI in the germline V gene. This CDR3 has 15 residues. After removal of 5 bases from V and 6 bases from J, the junction contained 6 bases not matched to a gene. CDR3 protein: CASSPHRGFNSPLHF. The CDR3 DNA follows: TGTGCCAGCAGTCCCCACAGGGGGTTTAATTCACCCCTCCACTTT.

The V and J genes are TRBV24-1 and TRBJ2-1; 9 bases are shared with TRBD1. From germline, CDR1 is KGHDR and CDR2 SFDVKD. This CDR3 has 14 amino acids. Trimming removed 9 bases from V and 6 bases from J; junction bases left unmatched: 8. The CDR3 DNA is TGTGCCACCTCGGGCTGGGACAGGGCCAATGAGCAGTTCTTC. Amino acid sequence: CATSGWDRANEQFF.

The chain employs TRBV5-1 and TRBJ2-7; D is possibly TRBD1 (5 bases). CDR1 is SGHRS, CDR2 YFSETQ, per germline. The germline V and J ends were trimmed by 5 bases and 4 bases, with 13 bases remaining between them. This CDR3 has 13 residues. The CDR3 coding sequence is TGCGCCAGCAGATACCAGGACAAGTACGAGCAGTACTTC. Translating it yields CASRYQDKYEQYF.

In its sample, this clone was seen a few times. The J gene is TRBJ1-2, the V gene TRBV6-2 or TRBV6-3, with a tentative D call TRBD1 (5 bases). Germline CDR1 and CDR2: MNHEY and SVGEGT. This CDR3 has 12 residues. Trimming cost V 5 bases and J 8 bases, with 12 bases left between them. CDR3 residues: CASSTQGYGYTF. The CDR3 coding sequence is TGTGCCAGCAGTACCCAGGGTTACGGCTACACCTTC.

The CDR3 sequence: CASSSSTGWDGYTF. The CDR3 coding sequence is TGTGCCAGCAGTTCCTCAACGGGGTGGGATGGCTACACCTTC. The chain has TRBV27 and TRBJ1-2; D gene uncertain. The germline V gene has CDR1 MNHEY and CDR2 SMNVEV (reference sequence). The CDR3 spans 14 residues. V was shortened by 4 bases and J by 6 bases, with 15 bases between the two germline ends.

The gene calls are TRBV5-8 and TRBJ2-7; 7 bases fit TRBD1. Trimming at V came to 3 bases and at J to 2 bases, leaving 11 bases not matched to a gene. Germline lookup yields CDR1 SGHTS and CDR2 YDEGEE. The CDR3 contains 16 residues. The CDR3 reads CASSSDPPRGTYEQYF. The CDR3 nucleotides read TGTGCCAGCAGCTCGGACCCTCCCAGGGGGACCTACGAGCAGTACTTC.

This CDR3 is CASSEPQGYEQYF. In DNA form, the CDR3 reads TGCGCCAGCAGTGAGCCCCAGGGGTACGAGCAGTACTTC. The rearrangement joins TRBV10-2 to TRBJ2-7; a weak D match, TRBD1 (6 bases). The CDR3 loop spans 13 amino acids. Germline V gives CDR1 WSHSY, CDR2 SAAADI. Trimming removed 2 bases at V and 4 bases at J, with 9 bases between.

V is TRBV19 and J is TRBJ2-3; tentative D call: TRBD1 (6 bases). The CDR3 consists of 14 residues. Trimming removed 4 bases from V and 2 bases from J, with 10 bases in between. Germline V gives CDR1 LNHDA, CDR2 SQIVND (reference sequence). As DNA, the CDR3 is TGTGCCAGTAGTACTTGGGACACCACAGATACGCAGTATTTT. It specifies CASSTWDTTDTQYF.

The chain employs TRBV11-3 and TRBJ2-1; 11 bases align to TRBD2. Germline loops: CDR1 SGHNT, CDR2 YENEEA. Trimming removed 3 bases from V and 8 bases from J; junction bases left unmatched: 6. CDR3 size: 15 residues. The CDR3 loop is CASSFRSGGADEQFF. In DNA form, the CDR3 reads TGTGCCAGCAGCTTCCGTAGCGGGGGGGCAGATGAGCAGTTCTTC. The full variable domain, completed using reference TRBV11-3 and TRBJ2-1, is EAGVVQSPRYKIIEKKQPVAFWCNPISGHNTLYWYLQNLGQGPELLIRYENEEAVDDSQLPKDRFSAERLKGVDSTLKIQPAELGDSAVYLCASSFRSGGADEQFFGPGTRLTVL.

This chain uses TRBV7-3 with TRBJ1-2; D is perhaps TRBD1 (5 bases). In germline, CDR1 is SGHTA, CDR2 FQGTGA. The CDR3 runs to 15 residues. V was pared by 5 bases and J by 0 bases, with 13 bases between. For the CDR3, the DNA is TGTGCCAGCAGCCTCCCGACGGACACTAACTATGGCTACACCTTC. It yields the protein CASSLPTDTNYGYTF.

V usage is TRBV27 and J usage is TRBJ2-3, with 8 positions matching TRBD2. This CDR3 has 14 amino acids. The trim removed 7 bases at V and 2 bases at J, leaving 5 bases unmatched. Germline V gives CDR1 MNHEY, CDR2 SMNVEV (reference sequence). This chain's CDR3 is CASTGGETTDTQYF. CDR3 DNA sequence: TGTGCCAGCACCGGGGGGGAGACCACAGATACGCAGTATTTT.

The rearrangement links TRBV10-2 to TRBJ2-2; the match to TRBD2 covers 12 bases. V shed 6 bases and J 2 bases; nucleotides not matched to a gene: 7. Germline CDR1 is WSHSY and CDR2 is SAAADI. The CDR3 runs 17 residues. CDR3: CASRSASGGANTGELFF. Written as DNA, the CDR3 is TGCGCCAGCAGATCCGCTAGCGGGGGGGCCAACACCGGGGAGCTGTTTTTT.

There are a few counts of this clone. The V call is TRBV18, the J call TRBJ1-2, with 8 nucleotides matching TRBD1. This CDR3 spans 14 amino acids. Germline V gene lookup returns CDR1 KGHSH and CDR2 LQKENI. V trimming: 6 bases; J trimming: 4 bases; junction bases outside the gene matches: 7. The CDR3 nucleotides are TGTGCCAGCTCTTTAACAGGGGGTGGCTATGGCTACACCTTC. Protein sequence: CASSLTGGGYGYTF. Filled out from reference TRBV18 and TRBJ1-2, the complete variable domain reads NAGVMQNPRHLVRRRGQEARLRCSPMKGHSHVYWYRQLPEEGLKFMVYLQKENIIDESGMPKERFSAEFPKEGPSILRIQQVVRGDSAAYFCASSLTGGGYGYTFGSGTRLTVV.

The rearrangement joins TRBV12-3 or TRBV12-4 to TRBJ1-1; 10 positions match TRBD1. This CDR3 is 13 amino acids long. Trimming cost V 5 bases and J 13 bases; bases outside gene matches: 10. The CDR3 reads CASSQAAGTGVFF. The CDR3 DNA is TGTGCCAGCAGTCAGGCCGCCGGGACAGGGGTTTTCTTT.

The chain has TRBV11-2 and TRBJ1-2, with D maybe TRBD1 (6 bases). V was trimmed by 0 bases and J by 7 bases, leaving 12 bases between them. The V gene's germline CDR1 is SGHAT and CDR2 FQNNGV. The CDR3 covers 14 residues. CDR3 sequence reads: CASSLDRGKSGYTF. For the CDR3, the DNA is TGTGCCAGCAGCTTAGATAGGGGGAAGAGTGGCTACACCTTC.

V and J are TRBV30 and TRBJ2-7; D uncertain. This CDR3 is 13 amino acids long. CDR1 and CDR2 (germline): GTSNPN, SVGIG (reference sequence). V lost 1 base and J lost 0, with 7 bases in between. The CDR3 spells CAWSGQFSYEQYF. CDR3 in DNA: TGTGCCTGGAGTGGTCAATTCTCCTACGAGCAGTACTTC.

V and J are TRBV7-2 and TRBJ1-3; the D gene is possibly TRBD1 (5 bases). CDR1 and CDR2 from the germline V gene are SGHTA and FQGNSA. Trimming took off 1 base at V and 1 base at J, with 11 bases between the two ends. CDR3 length: 16 amino acids. In nucleotides, the CDR3 is TGTGCCAGCAGCTTAGGGCCCCAGGGTTCTGGAAACACCATATATTTT. Residues: CASSLGPQGSGNTIYF.